The 26 T cell receptor beta chains listed next were all sequenced from one sample in a study of PD-L1 blockade in urothelial cancer. As to time point: pretreatment peripheral blood. Profiled with immunoSEQ multiplex PCR; TCRdb holds only in-frame clones, not every one. Here the sample spans 50,000 to 55,000 clones, about 86% being singletons. The sample consisted of PBMCs, taken around atezolizumab (anti-PD-L1) treatment. The receptor set was obtained from a man aged 60 to 75 with urothelial cancer.

This clone came up a few times. J is TRBJ2-2 and V is TRBV6-1; no reliable D call. The germline CDR1 and CDR2 sequences are MNHNS and SASEGT. V dropped 2 bases and J dropped 4 bases, with 8 bases sitting between them. CDR3 length equals 14 residues. CDR3 residues: CASSELRSTGELFF. Here the CDR3 DNA reads TGTGCCAGCAGTGAACTCAGGTCCACCGGGGAGCTGTTTTTT.

This clone came up a few times. The CDR3: CASSQDPAGVGEQFF. Written as DNA, the CDR3 is TGTGCCAGCAGCCAAGATCCAGCGGGAGTCGGTGAGCAGTTCTTC. V is TRBV14 and J is TRBJ2-1, with 8 bases fitting TRBD2. With V trimmed by 0 bases and J by 9 bases, 7 bases remained unmatched. The CDR3 length is 15 residues. Germline CDR1 SGHDN, CDR2 FVKESK.

The V call is TRBV7-2, the J call TRBJ2-3, with a weak D call TRBD2 (6 bases). Germline values: CDR1 SGHTA, CDR2 FQGNSA. Trimming pared 1 base from V and 0 bases from J, leaving 8 bases between. CDR3 size: 15 residues. CDR3 loop: CASSLGGVSTDTQYF. The DNA of the CDR3 is TGTGCCAGCAGCTTAGGGGGGGTTAGCACAGATACGCAGTATTTT.

CDR3 DNA sequence: TGTGCCAGCAGCACCGGGACTGGGTGGACCGGGGAGCTGTTTTTT. It translates to CASSTGTGWTGELFF. V gene TRBV9 combines with J gene TRBJ2-2, with D perhaps matching TRBD2 (6 bases). The CDR3 loop spans 15 amino acids. Germline V lookup: CDR1 SGDLS, CDR2 YYNGEE. Trimming left V 4 bases short and J 5 bases short, with 15 bases between.

The V call is TRBV7-8, the J call TRBJ2-7; 7 bases map to TRBD2. V shed 7 bases, J shed 9 bases, and the junction held 18 bases outside the gene matches. This CDR3 is 15 amino acids long. The germline V gene encodes CDR1 SGHVS and CDR2 FQNEAQ. CDR3 in DNA: TGTGCCAGCACTAAAGCGGTGGCTAGCGGTACGAGGCAGTACTTC. This encodes CASTKAVASGTRQYF.

V and J are TRBV18 and TRBJ1-5; tentative D call: TRBD1 (5 bases). Trimming left V 3 bases short and J 1 base short, with 13 bases between. Germline V gene sequence: CDR1 KGHSH, CDR2 LQKENI. The CDR3 totals 16 residues. The CDR3 here is CASSPRQTQSNQPQHF. As DNA, the CDR3 is TGTGCCAGCTCACCTAGACAGACTCAAAGCAATCAGCCCCAGCATTTT.

The table lists this clone with a count of one. V and J are TRBV11-3 and TRBJ1-6; possibly TRBD1 for D (5 bases). Trimming took 4 bases from V and 7 from J, leaving 8 bases between them. The CDR3 is made up of 13 amino acids. Germline CDR1 SGHNT, CDR2 YENEEA. CDR3 amino acids: CASSSGGNSPLHF. Written as DNA, the CDR3 is TGTGCCAGCAGCTCCGGGGGGAATTCACCCCTCCACTTT.

The rearrangement joins TRBV5-1 to TRBJ2-3; 7 positions agree with TRBD2. Germline V gene lookup returns CDR1 SGHRS and CDR2 YFSETQ. The CDR3 is 16 amino acids. Trimming removed 0 bases from V and 6 bases from J; junction bases left unmatched: 10. CDR3 region: CASSLAGGGYLDTQYF. CDR3 DNA sequence: TGCGCCAGCAGCTTGGCTGGGGGGGGATATTTGGATACGCAGTATTTT.

The chain is built from TRBV2 and TRBJ2-7; D is unclear. This CDR3 has 11 residues. CDR1 and CDR2 (germline): SNHLY, FYNNEI. V lost 3 bases and J lost 3, with 3 bases in between. CDR3 protein: CASSDRYEQYF. Here the CDR3 DNA reads TGTGCCAGCAGTGATCGCTACGAGCAGTACTTC.

This clone was seen a few times. The chain couples TRBV2 to TRBJ1-5; D is unclear. Trimming took 5 bases from V and 4 from J, leaving 6 bases between them. From germline, CDR1 is SNHLY and CDR2 FYNNEI. This CDR3 contains 12 residues. CDR3 amino acids: CASSPENQPQHF. The CDR3 nucleotides are TGTGCCAGCAGTCCTGAGAATCAGCCCCAGCATTTT.

V usage is TRBV7-8 and J usage is TRBJ1-5, with a possible D match to TRBD1 (5 bases). Trimming cost V 1 base and J 1 base, with 11 bases left between them. Germline V lookup: CDR1 SGHVS, CDR2 FQNEAQ. The CDR3 contains 16 residues. The CDR3 DNA reads TGTGCCAGCAGCTTAGAAGGGGCGCTAAGCAATCAGCCCCAGCATTTT. This encodes CASSLEGALSNQPQHF.

CDR3 DNA: TGTGCCAGTAGTAGACAGGGAAGGAGTTCACCCCTCCACTTT. This translates into CASSRQGRSSPLHF. This rearrangement joins TRBV19 to TRBJ1-6; 7 bases map to TRBD1. Germline CDR1 LNHDA, CDR2 SQIVND (reference sequence). The V segment lost 4 bases and the J segment 9 bases; nucleotides outside the gene matches: 6. This CDR3 is 14 amino acids long.

This clone has only one observation. The V and J genes are TRBV18 and TRBJ1-3, with TRBD1 matching over 7 bases. Germline loops: CDR1 KGHSH, CDR2 LQKENI. The trim removed 3 bases at V and 6 bases at J, leaving 5 bases unmatched. The CDR3 is made up of 14 amino acids. The CDR3 sequence: CASSPADRINTIYF. In nucleotides, the CDR3 is TGTGCCAGCTCACCCGCGGACAGGATAAACACCATATATTTT.

The gene calls are TRBV4-1 and TRBJ2-1; 10 bases align to TRBD2. CDR3 length equals 15 residues. Trimming removed 2 bases from V and 9 bases from J; junction bases left unmatched: 7. Germline CDR1 and CDR2: MGHRA and YSYEKL. For the CDR3, the DNA is TGCGCCAGCAGCCAACCCGGACTAGCGGCTCCTGAGCAGTTCTTC. Encoded protein: CASSQPGLAAPEQFF.

The sample holds a few counts of this clone. J is TRBJ1-3 and V is TRBV6-1; no firm D call. Germline lookup yields CDR1 MNHNS and CDR2 SASEGT. Trimming left V 1 base short and J 0 bases short, with 7 bases between. CDR3 length: 15 residues. CDR3 amino acids: CASSEGADSGNTIYF. DNA for the CDR3: TGTGCCAGCAGTGAAGGGGCAGACTCTGGAAACACCATATATTTT.

The V and J genes are TRBV6-5 and TRBJ1-5; no definite D call. CDR3 length equals 13 residues. Germline V gene data show CDR1 as MNHEY and CDR2 as SVGAGI. Trimming stripped 6 bases from V and 6 bases from J, with 12 bases between. The CDR3 DNA reads TGTGCCAGCAGCCTATCGGGGAGTCAGCCCCAGCATTTT. Translation gives CASSLSGSQPQHF.

V usage is TRBV5-4 and J usage is TRBJ2-7; 8 bases are shared with TRBD1. The CDR3 is made up of 14 amino acids. The junction had 10 bases not matched to a gene; V was cut back by 6 bases and J by 5 bases. Germline lookup yields CDR1 SGHNT and CDR2 YYREEE (reference sequence). The CDR3 reads CASNKPGQEDEQYF. CDR3 nucleotides: TGTGCCAGCAACAAACCGGGACAGGAGGACGAGCAGTACTTC.

The V and J genes are TRBV13 and TRBJ2-3; D possibly corresponds to TRBD1 (5 bases). The V and J ends lost 4 bases and 4 bases respectively, with 18 bases between them. Germline lookup yields CDR1 PRHDT and CDR2 FYEKMQ (reference sequence). The CDR3 sequence is 16 residues long. The CDR3 sequence: CASSSTVGSTADTQYF. The CDR3 nucleotides are TGTGCCAGCAGCTCGACGGTGGGTTCGACAGCAGATACGCAGTATTTT.

The V call is TRBV2, the J call TRBJ2-7, with 8 bases that match TRBD2. V was clipped by 6 bases and J by 2 bases; unmatched bases: 6. The CDR3 is made up of 14 amino acids. Germline CDR1 and CDR2: SNHLY and FYNNEI. The CDR3 sequence is CASRKSGGTYEQYF. CDR3 nucleotides: TGTGCCAGCAGGAAGAGCGGGGGCACCTACGAGCAGTACTTC.

This chain joins TRBV19 and TRBJ2-7, with 10 nucleotides matching TRBD2. The CDR3 totals 20 residues. The trim removed 4 bases at V and 2 bases at J, leaving 20 bases unmatched. Germline-derived CDR1 and CDR2 are LNHDA and SQIVND (reference sequence). The CDR3 loop reads CASSRILSSGSRGLAYEQYF. CDR3 nucleotides: TGTGCCAGTAGTAGGATCCTGTCTAGCGGGAGTCGGGGGCTTGCCTACGAGCAGTACTTC.

This chain joins TRBV29-1 and TRBJ1-2, with 8 bases identical to TRBD1. Germline trimming cut 0 bases from V and 6 bases from J; bases unmatched to any gene: 9. The CDR3 has 15 amino acids. Germline V gene sequence: CDR1 SQVTM, CDR2 ANQGSEA. The CDR3 sequence: CSVEDQADRVNGYTF. As DNA, the CDR3 is TGCAGCGTTGAAGATCAGGCGGACAGGGTGAATGGCTACACCTTC.

The J gene is TRBJ2-1, the V gene TRBV6-6; weak D call: TRBD2 (6 bases). This CDR3 has 14 amino acids. Germline loops: CDR1 MNHNY, CDR2 SVGAGI (reference sequence). V lost 10 bases to trimming and J lost 3 bases, with 16 bases between them. CDR3 amino acids: CATKTGDLYNEQFF. CDR3 sequence (DNA): TGTGCCACCAAGACGGGGGACCTCTACAATGAGCAGTTCTTC.

This clone has only a few counts. The CDR3 here is CASSLGAGPDTQYF. In DNA form, the CDR3 reads TGCGCCAGCAGCCTTGGAGCGGGGCCAGATACGCAGTATTTT. The chain links TRBV4-1 to TRBJ2-3; 7 bases fit TRBD2. Looked up from germline, CDR1 is MGHRA and CDR2 is YSYEKL. The trim removed 4 bases at V and 4 bases at J, leaving 5 bases unmatched. This CDR3 region has 14 residues.

The chain couples TRBV19 to TRBJ1-2; possibly TRBD1 for D (6 bases). V shed 4 bases and J shed 10 bases, with 19 bases lying between them. Germline lookup yields CDR1 LNHDA and CDR2 SQIVND (reference sequence). There are 14 residues in the CDR3. The chain's CDR3 is CASSKTTGPFDYTF. CDR3 DNA: TGTGCCAGTAGTAAGACGACAGGACCCTTTGACTACACCTTC.

The gene calls are TRBV27 and TRBJ2-7; maybe TRBD1 (5 bases). The length of the CDR3 is 12 residues. Germline CDR1 is MNHEY and CDR2 is SMNVEV (reference sequence). V was trimmed by 5 bases and J by 4 bases, leaving 9 bases between them. In DNA form, the CDR3 reads TGTGCCAGCAGTCCTCAGGGATACGAGCAGTACTTC. Its protein product is CASSPQGYEQYF.

This chain uses TRBV6-4 with TRBJ1-1; 12 nucleotides line up with TRBD1. The CDR3 has 15 residues. Germline assignment: CDR1 MRHNA and CDR2 SNTAGT. J lost 4 bases, V lost 3 bases, and 3 bases had no gene match. CDR3 residues: CASSEGGQGATEAFF. The CDR3 nucleotides read TGTGCCAGCAGTGAAGGGGGACAGGGGGCCACTGAAGCTTTCTTT.